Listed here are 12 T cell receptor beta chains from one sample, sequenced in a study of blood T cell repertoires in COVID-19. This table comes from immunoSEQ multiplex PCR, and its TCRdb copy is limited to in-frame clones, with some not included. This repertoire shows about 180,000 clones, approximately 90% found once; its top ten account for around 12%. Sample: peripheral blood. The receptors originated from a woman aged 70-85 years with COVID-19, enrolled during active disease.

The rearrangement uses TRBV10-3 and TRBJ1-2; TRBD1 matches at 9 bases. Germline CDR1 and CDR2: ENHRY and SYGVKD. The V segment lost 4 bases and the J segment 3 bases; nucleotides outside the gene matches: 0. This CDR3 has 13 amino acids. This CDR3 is CAISGTGDYGYTF. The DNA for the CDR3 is TGTGCCATCAGTGGGACAGGGGACTATGGCTACACCTTC.

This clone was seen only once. The DNA of the CDR3 is TGTGCCAGCAGCCCTAGGACGGGGAGGGATGAAAAACTGTTTTTT. It translates to CASSPRTGRDEKLFF. The chain recombines TRBV11-3 with TRBJ1-4; the D is unclear. The CDR3 has 15 amino acids. In germline, CDR1 is SGHNT, CDR2 YENEEA. V lost 5 bases to trimming and J lost 6 bases, with 16 bases between them.

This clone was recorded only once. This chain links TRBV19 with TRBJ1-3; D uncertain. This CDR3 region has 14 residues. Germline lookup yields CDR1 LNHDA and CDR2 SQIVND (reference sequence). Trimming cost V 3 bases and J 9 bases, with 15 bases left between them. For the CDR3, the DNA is TGTGCCAGTAGTATGGACCACGCGGGTGGCACCATATATTTT. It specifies CASSMDHAGGTIYF.

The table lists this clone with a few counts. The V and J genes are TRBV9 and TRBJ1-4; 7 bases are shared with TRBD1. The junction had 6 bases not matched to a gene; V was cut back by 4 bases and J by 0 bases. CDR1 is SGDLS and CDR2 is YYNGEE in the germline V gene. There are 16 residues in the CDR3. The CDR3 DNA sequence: TGTGCCAGCAGCCCCGACAGGGTGACAACTAATGAAAAACTGTTTTTT. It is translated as CASSPDRVTTNEKLFF.

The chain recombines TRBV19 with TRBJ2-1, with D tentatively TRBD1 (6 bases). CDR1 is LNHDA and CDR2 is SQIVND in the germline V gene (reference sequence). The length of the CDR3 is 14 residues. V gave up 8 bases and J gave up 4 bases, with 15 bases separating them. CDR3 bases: TGTGCCAGTGGAACAGGGTCCGAATACAATGAGCAGTTCTTC. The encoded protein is CASGTGSEYNEQFF.

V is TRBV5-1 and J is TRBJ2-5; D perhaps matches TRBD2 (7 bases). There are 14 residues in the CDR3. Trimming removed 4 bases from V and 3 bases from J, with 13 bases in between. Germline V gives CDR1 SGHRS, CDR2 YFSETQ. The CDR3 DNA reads TGCGCCAGCAGCACAGGGAGGGAAGAAGAGACCCAGTACTTC. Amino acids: CASSTGREEETQYF.

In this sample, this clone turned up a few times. CDR3 DNA: TGTGCCAGCAGCCAATCGGGGGGGGCTGAGCGTCAGCCCCAGCATTTT. It yields the protein CASSQSGGAERQPQHF. The chain is built from TRBV27 and TRBJ1-5; the D gene is possibly TRBD1 (6 bases). Germline lookup yields CDR1 MNHEY and CDR2 SMNVEV (reference sequence). V shed 6 bases and J shed 6 bases, with 21 bases lying between them. This CDR3 is built from 16 residues.

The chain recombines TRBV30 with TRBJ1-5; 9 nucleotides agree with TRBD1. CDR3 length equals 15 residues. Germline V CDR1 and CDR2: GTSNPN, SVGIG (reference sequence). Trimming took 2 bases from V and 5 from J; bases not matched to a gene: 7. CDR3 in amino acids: CAWSTWDRDYQPQHF. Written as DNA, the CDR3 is TGTGCCTGGAGTACCTGGGACAGGGATTATCAGCCCCAGCATTTT.

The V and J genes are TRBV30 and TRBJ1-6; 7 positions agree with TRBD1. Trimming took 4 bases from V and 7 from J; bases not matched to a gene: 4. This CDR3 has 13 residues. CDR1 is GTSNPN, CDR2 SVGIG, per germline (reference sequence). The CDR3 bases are TGTGCCTGGACCGGGACAGAAAATTCACCCCTCCACTTT. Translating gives CAWTGTENSPLHF.

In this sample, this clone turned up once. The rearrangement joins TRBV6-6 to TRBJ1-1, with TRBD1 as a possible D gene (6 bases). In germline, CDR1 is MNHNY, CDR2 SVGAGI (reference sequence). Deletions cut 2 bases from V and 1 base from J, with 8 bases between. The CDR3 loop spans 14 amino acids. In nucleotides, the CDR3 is TGTGCCAGCAGTTACCAGGGACAGAACACTGAAGCTTTCTTT. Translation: CASSYQGQNTEAFF.

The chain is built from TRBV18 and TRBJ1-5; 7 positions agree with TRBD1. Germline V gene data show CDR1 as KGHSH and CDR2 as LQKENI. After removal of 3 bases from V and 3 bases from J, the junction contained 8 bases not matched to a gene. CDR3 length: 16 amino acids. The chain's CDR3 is CASSPDRFVNNQPQHF. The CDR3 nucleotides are TGTGCCAGCTCACCGGACAGGTTCGTCAACAATCAGCCCCAGCATTTT.

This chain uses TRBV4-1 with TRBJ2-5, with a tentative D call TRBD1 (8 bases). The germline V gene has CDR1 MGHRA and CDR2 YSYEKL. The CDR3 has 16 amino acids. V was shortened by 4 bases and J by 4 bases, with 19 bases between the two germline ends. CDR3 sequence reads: CASSRNRGGLVETQYF. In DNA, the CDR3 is TGCGCCAGCAGCCGAAACAGGGGGGGTTTGGTAGAGACCCAGTACTTC.